This T cell receptor beta chain was retrieved from a study of T and B cells in COVID-19 patients. Overall study context: The recovered patients had mostly mild to moderate COVID-19 with outpatient management.

TRB rearrangements were amplified by multiplex PCR with BIOMED2 TRB-A/B primers. TCRdb re-analysed the multiplex PCR reads in MiXCR, keeping a single row per CDR3 protein. The sample has 20,000 to 30,000 distinct CDR3 sequences, around a third seen once. This clonotype was counted at least ten times. Its specificity is not known. The CDR3 is 16 residues long. V was trimmed by 4 bases and J by 2 bases, leaving 18 bases between them. Study observations and caveats: Sorted SARS-CoV-2-responsive or tetramer+ T cells and CD4+, regulatory and CD8+ subsets were not yet sequenced.

TRB was amplified from roughly 250-500 ng of blood genomic DNA. The sequence derives from a human donor who had recovered from COVID-19. The V call is TRBV12-3 or TRBV12-4, the J call TRBJ2-7; possibly TRBD1 for D (6 bases). The sequencing input was blood. The CDR3 sequence: CASSSLGAAGPYEQYF. The CDR3 DNA follows: TGTGCCAGCAGTTCGCTGGGGGCGGCAGGCCCCTACGAGCAGTACTTC.